The 2 T cell receptor beta chains listed next were all sequenced from one sample in a study of shared clonotypes between healthy human individuals. Using immunoSEQ multiplex PCR, the repertoire was profiled, and TCRdb retains in-frame clones only, with some absent. There are about 490,000 clones in the sample; 75% to 85% occur only once, and approximately 13% lies in the top ten. The material sequenced was PBMCs. The receptors here all came from a woman between 40 and 50 years old in good health. Some clones in this sample may be carry-over from other donors' samples.

Comments on this clone: Other DNA sequences within the sample encode an identical CDR3. The chain is built from TRBV5-1 and TRBJ2-1; D uncertain. The CDR3 totals 15 residues. Germline V CDR1 and CDR2: SGHRS, YFSETQ. V gave up 0 bases and J gave up 0 bases, with 7 bases separating them. CDR3 region: CASSLAVGSYNEQFF. In nucleotides, the CDR3 is TGCGCCAGCAGCTTGGCCGTTGGCTCCTACAATGAGCAGTTCTTC.

This clone was detected only a few times. The sample contains more than one DNA sequence encoding this CDR3. The chain combines TRBV28 with TRBJ1-1, with D perhaps matching TRBD1 (5 bases). The CDR3 contains 12 residues. Trimming cost V 11 bases and J 1 base, with 11 bases left between them. Germline CDR1 is MDHEN and CDR2 is SYDVKM. The DNA for the CDR3 is TGTGCCTCCAAAACAGGGAACACTGAAGCTTTCTTT. Translated, it gives CASKTGNTEAFF.